A single sample gave rise to the 29 T cell receptor beta chains below, sequenced in a study of blood T cells in healthy people across ages. Combining a sample-barcoded 5' primer with a J-beta primer mix, a second PCR ran for roughly 6 to 12 cycles. MiXCR was run by TCRdb on the 5' RACE reads, yielding one entry per CDR3 protein. The sample lists about 720,000 distinct CDR3 sequences; about 20% were seen once. The sample comprised blood. These receptors all stem from a man between 65 and 85 years old in good health.

The V and J genes are TRBV7-8 and TRBJ2-7; a possible D gene is TRBD2 (5 bases). Trimming took off 6 bases at V and 0 bases at J, with 15 bases between the two ends. CDR1 is SGHVS and CDR2 is FQNEAQ in the germline V gene. This CDR3 is built from 15 residues. CDR3 loop: CASRDYGASSYEQYF. In nucleotides, the CDR3 is TGTGCCAGCAGAGACTACGGTGCTAGCTCCTACGAGCAGTACTTC.

Regarding this clonotype: This clone may be a read error of a much larger clone one base away. The chain couples TRBV3-1 to TRBJ1-4, with TRBD1 identical over 11 bases. Per the germline V gene, CDR1 is LGHDT and CDR2 is YNNKEL (reference sequence). The CDR3 covers 15 residues. The CDR3 reads CACSRQGTGGGGLFF. CDR3 coding DNA: TGTGCCTGCAGCCGTCAAGGGACAGGGGGTGGTGGACTGTTTTTT.

This clonotype was picked up a small number of times. This chain connects TRBV12-3 or TRBV12-4 to TRBJ1-6; the D is unclear. V was clipped by 2 bases and J by 9 bases, with 11 bases between them. CDR3 size: 14 residues. The CDR3 DNA follows: TGTGCCAGCAGTTTATCCGGGAGCTCTTCACCCCTCCACTTT. It translates to CASSLSGSSSPLHF.

This clonotype was counted only a few times. V usage is TRBV5-1 and J usage is TRBJ2-3; the D gene could be TRBD1 or TRBD2 (7 bases each). The CDR3 has 16 residues. Trimming left V 4 bases short and J 3 bases short, with 18 bases between. Germline CDR1 reads SGHRS; CDR2 reads YFSETQ. CDR3 bases: TGCGCCAGCAGCCCGCAGGGGGAGGGAAGTACAGATACGCAGTATTTT. It specifies CASSPQGEGSTDTQYF. Based on the CDR3 plus reference TRBV5-1 and TRBJ2-3, the full variable domain is KAGVTQTPRYLIKTRGQQVTLSCSPISGHRSVSWYQQTPGQGLQFLFEYFSETQRNKGNFPGRFSGRQFSNSRSEMNVSTLELGDSALYLCASSPQGEGSTDTQYFGPGTRLTVL.

The rearrangement uses TRBV12-3 or TRBV12-4 and TRBJ1-4, with 8 bases identical to TRBD1. This CDR3 spans 14 amino acids. J was trimmed by 6 bases and V by 4 bases; bases with no gene match: 4. CDR3 residues: CASSSAGGHEKLFF. DNA of the CDR3: TGTGCCAGCAGTTCAGCAGGGGGCCATGAAAAACTGTTTTTT.

V usage is TRBV20-1 and J usage is TRBJ1-2, with D possibly being TRBD1 (5 bases). V was trimmed by 3 bases and J by 4 bases, leaving 15 bases between them. The germline gives CDR1 DFQATT, CDR2 SNEGSKA (reference sequence). This CDR3 region has 14 residues. CDR3 sequence: CSASRDSGSYGYTF. Here the CDR3 DNA reads TGCAGTGCTAGCAGGGACTCCGGGAGCTATGGCTACACCTTC.

The rearrangement uses TRBV7-2 and TRBJ2-3; D perhaps matches TRBD2 (6 bases). Trimming removed 4 bases from V and 3 bases from J, with 14 bases in between. The CDR3 is made up of 15 amino acids. Germline CDR1 and CDR2: SGHTA and FQGNSA. CDR3 region: CASSYRSGPTDTQYF. DNA for the CDR3: TGTGCCAGCAGCTACCGGAGCGGGCCGACAGATACGCAGTATTTT.

This clonotype was observed a handful of times. The chain joins TRBV5-1 to TRBJ1-1; D gene unclear. From germline, CDR1 is SGHRS and CDR2 YFSETQ. The CDR3 totals 11 residues. V lost 6 bases, J lost 4 bases, and 7 bases lay in between. The CDR3 sequence: CASTGTTEAFF. DNA for the CDR3: TGCGCCAGCACAGGAACCACTGAAGCTTTCTTT. The full variable domain, its missing parts supplied by reference TRBV5-1 and TRBJ1-1, is KAGVTQTPRYLIKTRGQQVTLSCSPISGHRSVSWYQQTPGQGLQFLFEYFSETQRNKGNFPGRFSGRQFSNSRSEMNVSTLELGDSALYLCASTGTTEAFFGQGTRLTVV.

This sequence joins TRBV30 and TRBJ1-5; 9 nucleotides match TRBD1. From germline, CDR1 is GTSNPN and CDR2 SVGIG (reference sequence). This CDR3 contains 15 residues. V was pared by 2 bases and J by 6 bases, with 8 bases of the junction left unmatched. The CDR3 DNA reads TGTGCCTGGAGTCTTACAGGGGGCGCAGGTCAGCCCCAGCATTTT. It translates to CAWSLTGGAGQPQHF.

This clonotype has a count of ten or more. The J gene is TRBJ2-7, the V gene TRBV12-3 or TRBV12-4, with D tentatively TRBD1 (6 bases). The V end lost 5 bases, the J end lost 4 bases, and 9 bases lay between the germline ends. The CDR3 is made up of 12 amino acids. The CDR3 sequence is CASSGTGYEQYF. The CDR3 bases are TGTGCCAGCAGTGGAACAGGGTACGAGCAGTACTTC.

V usage is TRBV5-1 and J usage is TRBJ2-5; weak D call: TRBD2 (5 bases). Looked up from germline, CDR1 is SGHRS and CDR2 is YFSETQ. This CDR3 comprises 13 residues. V lost 3 bases and J 2 bases, leaving 8 bases between the germline ends. The DNA for the CDR3 is TGCGCCAGCAGCTGGGGAGATCAAGAGACCCAGTACTTC. Translating gives CASSWGDQETQYF.

This clonotype turned up a few times. V and J are TRBV6-5 and TRBJ1-2, with TRBD1 matching 12 bases. Germline V gene sequence: CDR1 MNHEY, CDR2 SVGAGI. V gave up 8 bases and J gave up 6 bases; unmatched junction bases: 10. The CDR3 contains 15 residues. The CDR3, as DNA: TGTGCCAGCTATGAGCCGGGACAGGGGGCGAATGGCTACACCTTC. Amino acid sequence: CASYEPGQGANGYTF.

This clonotype was observed many times. This rearrangement joins TRBV11-3 to TRBJ2-2; 9 bases match TRBD2. With V trimmed by 2 bases and J by 2 bases, 12 bases remained unmatched. The CDR3 length is 19 residues. Germline V gene data show CDR1 as SGHNT and CDR2 as YENEEA. The CDR3 nucleotides read TGTGCCAGCAGCTTACCTCGCGGGAGGGCCAGAGTAAACACCGGGGAGCTGTTTTTT. This translates into CASSLPRGRARVNTGELFF.

A note on this clonotype: This may arise from a read error, as a much more abundant clone is one base away. This sequence joins TRBV20-1 and TRBJ2-1, with 8 bases identical to TRBD2. CDR1 is DFQATT, CDR2 SNEGSKA, per germline (reference sequence). The CDR3 consists of 10 residues. The CDR3 region is CRARLAEQFF. DNA for the CDR3: TGCCGTGCTAGACTAGCGGAGCAGTTCTTC.

This chain connects TRBV6-1 to TRBJ2-3, with 11 bases matching TRBD2. The CDR3 extends over 17 amino acids. In germline, CDR1 is MNHNS, CDR2 SASEGT. V shed 0 bases and J 5 bases; nucleotides not matched to a gene: 7. CDR3 nucleotides: TGTGCCAGCAGTGAAGCGATAGCGGGGGGGCTGGTAGATACGCAGTATTTT. Its translation is CASSEAIAGGLVDTQYF.

DNA of the CDR3: TGTGCCAGCAGTGAACGAGGAGGACTATCCTACAATGAGCAGTTCTTC. Amino acid sequence: CASSERGGLSYNEQFF. The chain is built from TRBV25-1 and TRBJ2-1, with D tentatively TRBD2 (6 bases). Between the trimmed V and J ends, which lost 2 bases and 1 base, there was a span of 12 bases. The CDR3 length is 16 residues. Germline lookup yields CDR1 MGHDK and CDR2 SYGVNS.

This clonotype was observed a few times. The rearrangement uses TRBV7-2 and TRBJ2-4, with D possibly TRBD1 on 5 matching bases. This CDR3 contains 16 residues. CDR1 is SGHTA, CDR2 FQGNSA, per germline. V dropped 2 bases and J dropped 0 bases, with 11 bases sitting between them. The CDR3 DNA follows: TGTGCCAGCAGCTTAACAGGCCACCTAGCCAAAAACATTCAGTACTTC. It encodes CASSLTGHLAKNIQYF.

This chain connects TRBV29-1 to TRBJ1-2; 7 nucleotides align to TRBD1. V lost 6 bases, J lost 2 bases, and 3 bases stayed unmatched. Germline CDR1 SQVTM, CDR2 ANQGSEA. The CDR3 has 12 residues. DNA of the CDR3: TGCAGCGTCGTGACAGGGAACTATGGCTACACCTTC. This translates into CSVVTGNYGYTF.

The chain carries TRBV10-2 and TRBJ1-2; 9 bases are a match to TRBD1. Germline V gene sequence: CDR1 WSHSY, CDR2 SAAADI. This CDR3 comprises 13 residues. The V gene end was trimmed by 10 bases and the J gene end by 8 bases; junction bases not matched to a gene: 11. For the CDR3, the DNA is TGCGCCACGACACCCGGGACAGGGAGAGGCTACACCTTC. Translating gives CATTPGTGRGYTF.

The chain couples TRBV10-3 to TRBJ2-6; no definite D call. V was pared by 3 bases and J by 0 bases, with 9 bases between. The CDR3 totals 16 residues. Germline loops: CDR1 ENHRY, CDR2 SYGVKD. This CDR3 reads CAISDGRYSGANVLTF. CDR3 coding DNA: TGTGCCATCAGTGACGGACGGTACTCTGGGGCCAACGTCCTGACTTTC.

This clonotype was detected only a few times. This rearrangement joins TRBV12-3 or TRBV12-4 to TRBJ2-7; 8 bases fit TRBD1. This CDR3 has 14 residues. The V gene end was trimmed by 2 bases and the J gene end by 4 bases; junction bases not matched to a gene: 4. The CDR3 loop is CASSLMQGAYEQYF. DNA of the CDR3: TGTGCCAGCAGTTTAATGCAGGGGGCTTACGAGCAGTACTTC.

The V gene is TRBV3-1, the J gene TRBJ2-1, with D possibly called TRBD1 or TRBD2 (5 bases each). Trimming took off 0 bases at V and 0 bases at J, with 6 bases between the two ends. The CDR3 runs 15 residues. Germline values: CDR1 LGHDT, CDR2 YNNKEL (reference sequence). DNA for the CDR3: TGTGCCAGCAGCCAAGATGGGGGCTCCTACAATGAGCAGTTCTTC. Its protein product is CASSQDGGSYNEQFF.

This clonotype occurred a few times. The chain links TRBV10-3 to TRBJ1-2; possibly TRBD1 for D (5 bases). Germline loops: CDR1 ENHRY, CDR2 SYGVKD. This CDR3 has 15 residues. V shed 2 bases and J shed 2 bases, with 12 bases lying between them. The CDR3 spells CAISEGRGDNYGYTF. The DNA of the CDR3 is TGTGCCATCAGTGAGGGGAGGGGAGACAACTATGGCTACACCTTC.

The J gene is TRBJ2-7, the V gene TRBV7-2; either TRBD1 or TRBD2 may supply D (5 bases each). The CDR3 is made up of 16 amino acids. Germline V CDR1 and CDR2: SGHTA, FQGNSA. The V gene lost 1 base and the J gene lost 5 bases, with 18 bases spanning the gap. CDR3 protein: CASSLVPGTVKNEQYV. The CDR3 region has the DNA TGTGCCAGCAGCTTAGTTCCAGGGACGGTAAAGAACGAGCAGTACGTC.

This clonotype was seen only a few times. The gene calls are TRBV12-3 or TRBV12-4 and TRBJ1-4, with a weak D call TRBD1 (5 bases). This CDR3 region has 15 residues. The V gene lost 3 bases and the J gene lost 3 bases, with 11 bases spanning the gap. CDR3 coding DNA: TGTGCCAGCAGTTTGCGACAGTCATCTAATGAAAAACTGTTTTTT. The encoded protein is CASSLRQSSNEKLFF.

Regarding this clonotype: The junction departs from germline at one end; a sequencing error may be responsible. The rearrangement links TRBV12-3 or TRBV12-4 to TRBJ2-4; D is uncertain. CDR3 length: 15 residues. The CDR3 sequence: CASSFEVIAKNIQYF. DNA of the CDR3: TGTGCCAGCAGTTTCGAGGTCATAGCCAAAAACATTCAGTATTTC.

The chain is built from TRBV12-3 or TRBV12-4 and TRBJ2-7; D possibly matches TRBD1 or TRBD2 (7 bases each). Gene TRBJ2-5 matches the end of the DNA better, so the J call may be wrong. This CDR3 contains 15 residues. The CDR3 region is CASSLQGGARETQYF. CDR3 in DNA: TGTGCCAGCAGCCTCCAGGGGGGGGCGCGGGAGACCCAGTACTTC.

This chain links TRBV13 with TRBJ2-1; TRBD2 matches 15 bases. The CDR3 extends over 16 amino acids. CDR1 is PRHDT, CDR2 FYEKMQ, per germline (reference sequence). V was clipped by 5 bases and J by 7 bases; unmatched bases: 6. The CDR3 region has the DNA TGTGCCAGCAGCGCCGGGACTAGCGGGAGGTGGAATGAGCAGTTCTTC. Translation: CASSAGTSGRWNEQFF. The full variable domain, rest sourced from reference TRBV13 and TRBJ2-1, is AAGVIQSPRHLIKEKRETATLKCYPIPRHDTVYWYQQGPGQDPQFLISFYEKMQSDKGSIPDRFSAQQFSDYHSELNMSSLELGDSALYFCASSAGTSGRWNEQFFGPGTRLTVL.

This chain links TRBV7-2 with TRBJ2-5, with a possible D match to TRBD2 (5 bases). The J call is in doubt because the DNA end fits TRBJ2-1 better. Germline-derived CDR1 and CDR2 are SGHTA and FQGNSA. The CDR3 runs 15 residues. In DNA form, the CDR3 reads TGTGCCAGCAGCTTAGCTCACCCCGTCGGGAACGAGCAGTTCTTC. Its translation is CASSLAHPVGNEQFF.